This TCR beta chain originates from a study of blood T cell repertoires in COVID-19. Study details: The United States, Italy and Spain were the sources of the acute and convalescent COVID-19 samples.

Authors' processing steps: Amplified reference gene primers provided the basis for estimating nucleated cell counts. The table came from immunoSEQ multiplex PCR; TCRdb's copy has only in-frame clones and leaves some out. V and J calls and clone size are those listed in that table; D and trimming were worked out from the DNA. The data contain some 200,000 clones, under 90% of them singletons. J gave up 8 bases and V 2 bases, and 5 bases lay outside the gene matches. Germline V gene data show CDR1 as MNHNS and CDR2 as SASEGT. CDR3 length: 14 amino acids. The chain has TRBV6-1 and TRBJ1-4; TRBD1 matches 7 bases. Sequencing used peripheral blood. The sequence came from a man younger than 45 with active or convalescent COVID-19. The CDR3 coding sequence is TGTGCCAGCAGTGAACGGGGACAGAGAGAAAAACTGTTTTTT. Its translation: CASSERGQREKLFF.